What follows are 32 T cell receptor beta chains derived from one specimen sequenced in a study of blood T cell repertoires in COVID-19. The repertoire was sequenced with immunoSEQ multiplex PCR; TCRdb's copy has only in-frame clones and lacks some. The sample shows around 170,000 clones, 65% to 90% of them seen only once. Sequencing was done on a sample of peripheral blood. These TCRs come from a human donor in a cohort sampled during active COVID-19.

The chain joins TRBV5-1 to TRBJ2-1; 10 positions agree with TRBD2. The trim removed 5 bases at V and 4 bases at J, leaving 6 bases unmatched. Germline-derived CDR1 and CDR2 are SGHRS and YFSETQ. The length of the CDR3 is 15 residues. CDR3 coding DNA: TGCGCCAGCAGAGATGGGACTAGCGTATACAATGAGCAGTTCTTC. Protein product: CASRDGTSVYNEQFF.

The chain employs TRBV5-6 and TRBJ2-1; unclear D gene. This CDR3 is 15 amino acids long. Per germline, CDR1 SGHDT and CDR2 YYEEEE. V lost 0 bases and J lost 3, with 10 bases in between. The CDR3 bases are TGTGCCAGCAGCTTGGGTCTGTTTTTCTACAATGAGCAGTTCTTC. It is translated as CASSLGLFFYNEQFF.

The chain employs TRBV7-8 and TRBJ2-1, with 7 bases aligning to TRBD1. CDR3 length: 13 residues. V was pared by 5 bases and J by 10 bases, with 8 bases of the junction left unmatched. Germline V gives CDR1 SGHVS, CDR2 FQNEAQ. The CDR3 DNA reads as TGTGCCAGCAGCCCCGGGACAGCCGACGAGCAGTTCTTC. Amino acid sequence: CASSPGTADEQFF.

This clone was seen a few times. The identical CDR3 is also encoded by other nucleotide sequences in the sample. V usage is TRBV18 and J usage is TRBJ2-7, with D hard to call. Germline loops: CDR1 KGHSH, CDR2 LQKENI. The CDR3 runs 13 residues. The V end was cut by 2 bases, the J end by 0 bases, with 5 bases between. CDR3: CASSPGSSYEQYF. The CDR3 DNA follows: TGTGCCAGCTCACCAGGCAGCTCCTACGAGCAGTACTTC.

CDR3 protein: CASSPRVIDQPQHF. The CDR3, as DNA: TGTGCCAGCAGCCCGCGGGTTATCGATCAGCCCCAGCATTTT. This sequence joins TRBV6-5 and TRBJ1-5, with D hard to call. The CDR3 totals 14 residues. The V end lost 6 bases, the J end lost 5 bases, and 14 bases lay between the germline ends. Per the germline V gene, CDR1 is MNHEY and CDR2 is SVGAGI.

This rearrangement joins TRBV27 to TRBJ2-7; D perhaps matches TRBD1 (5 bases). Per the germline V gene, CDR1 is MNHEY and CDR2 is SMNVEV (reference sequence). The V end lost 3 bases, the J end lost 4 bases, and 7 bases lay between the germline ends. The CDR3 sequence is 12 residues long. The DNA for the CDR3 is TGTGCCAGCAGTTTCGACAGATACGAGCAGTACTTC. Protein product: CASSFDRYEQYF.

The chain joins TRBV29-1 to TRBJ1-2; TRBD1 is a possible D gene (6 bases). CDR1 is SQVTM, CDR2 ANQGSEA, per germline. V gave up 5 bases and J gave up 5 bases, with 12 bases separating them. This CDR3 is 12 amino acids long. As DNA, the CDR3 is TGCAGCGTTAGGCAGGGGAGTTATGGCTACACCTTC. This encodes CSVRQGSYGYTF.

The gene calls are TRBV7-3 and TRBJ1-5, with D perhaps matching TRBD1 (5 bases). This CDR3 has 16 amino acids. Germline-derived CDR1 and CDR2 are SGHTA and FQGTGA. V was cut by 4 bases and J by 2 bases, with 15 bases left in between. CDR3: CASSSPREGGNQPQHF. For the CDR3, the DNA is TGTGCCAGCAGCTCACCCAGGGAGGGAGGCAATCAGCCCCAGCATTTT.

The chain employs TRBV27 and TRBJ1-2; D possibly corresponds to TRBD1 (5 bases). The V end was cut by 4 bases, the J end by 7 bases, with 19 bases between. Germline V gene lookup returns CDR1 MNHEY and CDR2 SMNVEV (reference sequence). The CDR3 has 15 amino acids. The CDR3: CASSSGTQGGVGYTF. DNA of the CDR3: TGTGCCAGCAGTTCCGGGACCCAGGGAGGTGTTGGCTACACCTTC.

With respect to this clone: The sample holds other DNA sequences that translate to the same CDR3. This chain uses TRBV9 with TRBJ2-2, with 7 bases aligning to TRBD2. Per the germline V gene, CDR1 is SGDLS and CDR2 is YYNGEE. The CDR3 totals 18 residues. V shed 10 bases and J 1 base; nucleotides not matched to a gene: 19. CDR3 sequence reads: CARRVGGAGGGNTGELFF. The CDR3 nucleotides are TGTGCCCGCCGCGTCGGCGGGGCGGGCGGGGGGAACACCGGGGAGCTGTTTTTT.

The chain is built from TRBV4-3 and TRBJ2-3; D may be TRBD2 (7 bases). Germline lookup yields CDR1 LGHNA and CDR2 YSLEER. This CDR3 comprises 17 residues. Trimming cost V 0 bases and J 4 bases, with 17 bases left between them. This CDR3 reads CASSQDLRGGLADTQYF. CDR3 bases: TGCGCCAGCAGCCAAGACTTAAGGGGGGGCCTCGCAGATACGCAGTATTTT.

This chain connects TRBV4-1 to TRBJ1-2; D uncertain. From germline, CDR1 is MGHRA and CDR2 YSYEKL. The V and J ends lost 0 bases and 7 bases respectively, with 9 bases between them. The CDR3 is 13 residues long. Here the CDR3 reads CASSQDRSIGYTF. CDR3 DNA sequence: TGCGCCAGCAGCCAAGACAGGTCTATTGGCTACACCTTC.

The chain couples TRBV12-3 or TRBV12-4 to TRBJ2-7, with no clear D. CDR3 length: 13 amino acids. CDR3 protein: CESRGKVSYEQYF. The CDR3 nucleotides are TGTGAGTCTCGAGGAAAGGTCTCCTACGAGCAGTACTTC.

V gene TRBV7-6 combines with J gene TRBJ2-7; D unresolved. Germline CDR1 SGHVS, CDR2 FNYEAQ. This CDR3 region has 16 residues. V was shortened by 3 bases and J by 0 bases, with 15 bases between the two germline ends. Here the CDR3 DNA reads TGTGCCAGCAGCTTCGACATTTCCGATGGCTCCTACGAGCAGTACTTC. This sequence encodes CASSFDISDGSYEQYF.

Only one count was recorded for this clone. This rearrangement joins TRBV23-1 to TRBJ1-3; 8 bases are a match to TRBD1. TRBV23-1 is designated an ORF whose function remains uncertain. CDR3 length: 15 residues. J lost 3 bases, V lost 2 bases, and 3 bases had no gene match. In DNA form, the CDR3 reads TGCGCCAGCAGTCAACCGGGACAGGATGGAAACACCATATATTTT. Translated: CASSQPGQDGNTIYF.

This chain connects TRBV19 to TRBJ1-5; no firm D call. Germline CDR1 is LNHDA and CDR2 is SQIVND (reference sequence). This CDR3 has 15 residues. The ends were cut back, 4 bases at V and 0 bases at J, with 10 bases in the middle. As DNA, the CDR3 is TGTGCCAGTAGTACCCAAGAGGGTAGCAATCAGCCCCAGCATTTT. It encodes CASSTQEGSNQPQHF.

CDR3 coding DNA: TGTGCCATCAGGCCCGGGACAGGGGGCGCGGAGACCCAGTACTTC. It codes for CAIRPGTGGAETQYF. The chain combines TRBV10-3 with TRBJ2-5, with 12 bases aligning to TRBD1. The CDR3 sequence is 15 residues long. The germline V gene has CDR1 ENHRY and CDR2 SYGVKD. Trimming removed 6 bases from V and 5 bases from J; junction bases left unmatched: 7.

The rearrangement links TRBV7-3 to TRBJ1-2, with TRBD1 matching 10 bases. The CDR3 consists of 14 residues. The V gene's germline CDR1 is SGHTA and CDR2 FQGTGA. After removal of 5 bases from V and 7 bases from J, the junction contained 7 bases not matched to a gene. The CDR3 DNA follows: TGTGCCAGCAGCCCGGGACAGGGGCTGGGTGGCTACACCTTC. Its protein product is CASSPGQGLGGYTF.

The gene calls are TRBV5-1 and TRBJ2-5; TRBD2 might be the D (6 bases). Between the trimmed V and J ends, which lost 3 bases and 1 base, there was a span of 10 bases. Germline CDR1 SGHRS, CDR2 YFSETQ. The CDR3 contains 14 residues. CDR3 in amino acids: CASSWRDGQETQYF. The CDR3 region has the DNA TGCGCCAGCAGCTGGAGGGACGGCCAAGAGACCCAGTACTTC.

The CDR3 bases are TGTGCCACCAGGGGGACAGGGGAAAATCAGCCCCAGCATTTT. It yields the protein CATRGTGENQPQHF. The rearrangement joins TRBV24-1 to TRBJ1-5; 10 bases line up with TRBD1. Germline CDR1 KGHDR, CDR2 SFDVKD. J lost 4 bases, V lost 7 bases, and 3 bases had no gene match. This CDR3 is 14 amino acids long.

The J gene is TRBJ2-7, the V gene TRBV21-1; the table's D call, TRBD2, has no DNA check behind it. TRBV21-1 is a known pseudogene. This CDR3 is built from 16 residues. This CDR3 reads CASSKGGSGSSYEQYF. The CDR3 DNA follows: TGTGCCAGCAGCAAAGGGGGGAGCGGGAGTTCGTACGAGCAGTACTTC.

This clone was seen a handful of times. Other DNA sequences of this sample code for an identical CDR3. CDR3 sequence: CASSLGLNQPQHF. The CDR3 nucleotides read TGTGCCAGCAGCTTAGGACTTAATCAGCCCCAGCATTTT. The chain employs TRBV7-2 and TRBJ1-5; no reliable D call. The CDR3 is made up of 13 amino acids. The germline V gene encodes CDR1 SGHTA and CDR2 FQGNSA. Trimming took off 1 base at V and 4 bases at J, with 5 bases between the two ends.

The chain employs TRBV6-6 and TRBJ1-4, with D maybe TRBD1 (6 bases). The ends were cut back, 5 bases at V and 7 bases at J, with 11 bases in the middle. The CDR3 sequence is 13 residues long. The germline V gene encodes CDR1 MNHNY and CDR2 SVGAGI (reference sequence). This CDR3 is CASSIDRPEKLFF. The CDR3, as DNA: TGTGCCAGCAGTATAGACAGGCCTGAAAAACTGTTTTTT.

This CDR3 is CASSPGQGHNEQFF. DNA of the CDR3: TGTGCCAGCAGCCCGGGACAGGGGCACAATGAGCAGTTCTTC. The rearrangement uses TRBV6-4 and TRBJ2-1, with 10 bases matching TRBD1. Germline loops: CDR1 MRHNA, CDR2 SNTAGT. The CDR3 totals 14 residues. After removal of 6 bases from V and 5 bases from J, the junction contained 4 bases not matched to a gene.

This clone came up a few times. The CDR3 DNA reads TGTGCCAGCAGTTTAAAGGACAGATCCTCCTACGAGCAGTACTTC. Its translation is CASSLKDRSSYEQYF. This sequence joins TRBV27 and TRBJ2-7; D might be TRBD1 (6 bases). The CDR3 spans 15 residues. Germline loops: CDR1 MNHEY, CDR2 SMNVEV (reference sequence). The ends were cut back, 2 bases at V and 0 bases at J, with 11 bases in the middle.

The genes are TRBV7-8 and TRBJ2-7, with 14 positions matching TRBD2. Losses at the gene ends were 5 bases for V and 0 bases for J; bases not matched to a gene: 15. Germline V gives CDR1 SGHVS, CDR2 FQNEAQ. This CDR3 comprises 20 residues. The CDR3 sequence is CASSLHLAVGLAGDSYEQYF. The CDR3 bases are TGTGCCAGCAGCCTCCATTTGGCGGTGGGACTAGCGGGAGACTCCTACGAGCAGTACTTC.

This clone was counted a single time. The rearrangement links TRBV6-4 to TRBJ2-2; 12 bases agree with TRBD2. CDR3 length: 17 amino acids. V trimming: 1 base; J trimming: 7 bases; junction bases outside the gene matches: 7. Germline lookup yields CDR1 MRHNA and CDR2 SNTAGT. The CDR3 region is CASSDFAGTSGFGELFF. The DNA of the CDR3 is TGTGCCAGCAGTGACTTCGCCGGGACTAGCGGGTTCGGGGAGCTGTTTTTT.

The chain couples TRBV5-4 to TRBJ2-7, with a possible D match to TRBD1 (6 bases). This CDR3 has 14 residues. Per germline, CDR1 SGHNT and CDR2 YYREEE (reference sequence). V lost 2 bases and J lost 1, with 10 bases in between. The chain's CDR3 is CASSLTGNSYEQYF. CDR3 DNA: TGTGCCAGCAGCTTAACAGGGAATTCCTACGAGCAGTACTTC.

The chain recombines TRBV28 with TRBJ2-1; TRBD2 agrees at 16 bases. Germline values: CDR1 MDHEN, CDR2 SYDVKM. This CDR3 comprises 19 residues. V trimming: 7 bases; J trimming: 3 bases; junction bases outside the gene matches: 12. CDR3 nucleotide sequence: TGTGCCAGCACCGGGACTAGCGGGAGGGCGGTGAGGATCTACAATGAGCAGTTCTTC. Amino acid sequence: CASTGTSGRAVRIYNEQFF.

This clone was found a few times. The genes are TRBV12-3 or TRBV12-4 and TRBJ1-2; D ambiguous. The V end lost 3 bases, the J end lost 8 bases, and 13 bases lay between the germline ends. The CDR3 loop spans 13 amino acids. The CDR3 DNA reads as TGTGCCAGCAGTTTGAGTGGGCAAAGGGGCTACACCTTC. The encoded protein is CASSLSGQRGYTF.

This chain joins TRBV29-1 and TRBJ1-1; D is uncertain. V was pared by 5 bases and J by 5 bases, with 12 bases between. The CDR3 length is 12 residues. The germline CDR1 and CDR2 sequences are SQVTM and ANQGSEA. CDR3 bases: TGCAGCGTTCGGGTAGGAACAACTGAAGCTTTCTTT. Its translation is CSVRVGTTEAFF.

In nucleotides, the CDR3 is TGTGCCAGTAGTGTAGCCAGGGGGCTGTATGGCTACACCTTC. It encodes CASSVARGLYGYTF. This chain connects TRBV19 to TRBJ1-2, with TRBD1 identical over 8 bases. Germline V lookup: CDR1 LNHDA, CDR2 SQIVND (reference sequence). V was clipped by 5 bases and J by 5 bases; unmatched bases: 7. The CDR3 contains 14 residues.